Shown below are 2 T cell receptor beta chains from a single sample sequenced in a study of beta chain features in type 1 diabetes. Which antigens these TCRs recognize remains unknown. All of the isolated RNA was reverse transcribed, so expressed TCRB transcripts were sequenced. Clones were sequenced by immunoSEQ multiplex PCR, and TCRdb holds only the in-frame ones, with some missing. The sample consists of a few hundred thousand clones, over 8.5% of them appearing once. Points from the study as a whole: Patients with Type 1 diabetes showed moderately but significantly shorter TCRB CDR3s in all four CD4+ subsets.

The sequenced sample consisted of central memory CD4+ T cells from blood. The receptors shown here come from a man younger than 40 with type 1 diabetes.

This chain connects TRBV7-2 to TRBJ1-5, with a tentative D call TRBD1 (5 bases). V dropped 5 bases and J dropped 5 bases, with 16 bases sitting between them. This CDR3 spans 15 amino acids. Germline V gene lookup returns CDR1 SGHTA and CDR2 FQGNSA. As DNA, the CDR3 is TGTGCCAGCAGCCCCAGTTCGGGGGTTTATCAGCCCCAGCATTTT. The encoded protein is CASSPSSGVYQPQHF.

As DNA, the CDR3 is TGTGCCAGCAGTTTAAACCCGCACCACGAGCAGTACTTC. It is translated as CASSLNPHHEQYF. The gene calls are TRBV28 and TRBJ2-7, with D hard to call. CDR1 is MDHEN and CDR2 is SYDVKM in the germline V gene. The CDR3 totals 13 residues. V dropped 2 bases and J dropped 5 bases, with 10 bases sitting between them.